The 6 T cell receptor beta chains below come from one sample, sequenced in a study of blood T cells in healthy people across ages. The second PCR ran about 6 to 12 cycles with a sample-barcoded 5' primer and J-beta primers. TCRdb ran MiXCR on the 5' RACE reads and lists one entry per CDR3 protein. The sample shows hundreds of thousands of distinct CDR3 sequences, 25% of them seen only once. This sample also appeared in a second study, on T cells of mothers and their children.

Sequencing was performed on blood. The receptors were gathered from a boy under 18 in good health.

The rearrangement links TRBV5-1 to TRBJ2-1, with TRBD2 matching over 9 bases. J gave up 4 bases and V 1 base, and 6 bases lay outside the gene matches. Germline V lookup: CDR1 SGHRS, CDR2 YFSETQ. The CDR3 runs to 16 residues. The CDR3 is CASSLRGTSKYNEQFF. CDR3 in DNA: TGCGCCAGCAGCTTGAGGGGGACTAGCAAGTACAATGAGCAGTTCTTC.

In its sample, this clonotype was seen once. The chain recombines TRBV15 with TRBJ2-7, with D tentatively TRBD2 (6 bases). The germline V gene encodes CDR1 LNHNV and CDR2 YYDKDF (reference sequence). The CDR3 is 15 residues long. Trimming stripped 0 bases from V and 5 bases from J, with 14 bases between. The CDR3 here is CATSRDSRGGDEQYF. The CDR3 region has the DNA TGTGCCACCAGCAGAGATTCGCGGGGTGGAGACGAGCAGTACTTC.

The chain links TRBV3-1 to TRBJ2-2; D is unresolved. The CDR3 covers 14 residues. Deletions cut 0 bases from V and 6 bases from J, with 8 bases between. Per germline, CDR1 LGHDT and CDR2 YNNKEL (reference sequence). This chain's CDR3 is CASSQEGAAGELFF. The CDR3 nucleotides are TGTGCCAGCAGCCAAGAGGGCGCGGCCGGGGAGCTGTTTTTT.

This clonotype occurred a few times. CDR3 coding DNA: TGTGCCAGCAGTTTTACAGGGGGCCCCACCTACGAGCAGTACTTC. Its protein is CASSFTGGPTYEQYF. The rearrangement uses TRBV6-2 or TRBV6-3 and TRBJ2-1, with 9 bases lining up with TRBD1. Matching the DNA end better, TRBJ2-7 makes the J call doubtful. Germline V lookup: CDR1 MNHEY, CDR2 SVGEGT. The CDR3 extends over 15 amino acids.

The CDR3 region has the DNA TGCGCCAGCAGCCAAGAGCCCTCCGGAAACACCATATATTTT. Encoded protein: CASSQEPSGNTIYF. This chain uses TRBV4-1 with TRBJ1-3; D uncertain. The CDR3 runs to 14 residues. Between the trimmed V and J ends, which lost 0 bases and 4 bases, there was a span of 7 bases. Germline loops: CDR1 MGHRA, CDR2 YSYEKL.

The chain is built from TRBV7-2 and TRBJ2-5; D unclear. The germline CDR1 and CDR2 sequences are SGHTA and FQGNSA. This CDR3 contains 15 residues. V lost 4 bases, J lost 1 base, and 13 bases lay in between. DNA for the CDR3: TGTGCCAGCAGCTCCCTGGCCCGGTCCCAAGAGACCCAGTACTTC. Protein product: CASSSLARSQETQYF.